The next 17 T cell receptor beta chains were all read from a single sample in a study of blood T cell repertoires in COVID-19. TCRdb's table, derived via immunoSEQ multiplex PCR, lists solely in-frame clones and lacks some. This sample has 150,000 to 200,000 clones, with approximately 81% found just once. What was sequenced was peripheral blood. These receptors originate from a human donor with acute or convalescent COVID-19. The donor label of this sample is uncertain.

The rearrangement joins TRBV30 to TRBJ2-1; D is perhaps TRBD2 (6 bases). V lost 1 base and J 8 bases, leaving 21 bases between the germline ends. The germline gives CDR1 GTSNPN, CDR2 SVGIG (reference sequence). The CDR3 consists of 16 residues. The DNA for the CDR3 is TGTGCCTGGAGTGGGGGGAGGCTGATGGGGTTCCATGAGCAGTTCTTC. Translated, it gives CAWSGGRLMGFHEQFF.

The gene calls are TRBV14 and TRBJ1-1, with TRBD1 matching over 12 bases. J was trimmed by 11 bases and V by 1 base; bases with no gene match: 8. The CDR3 has 15 amino acids. The V gene's germline CDR1 is SGHDN and CDR2 FVKESK. The CDR3 DNA reads as TGTGCCAGCAGCCAAGCCGGGACAGGGGGCAGGGAGGCTTTCTTT. This codes for CASSQAGTGGREAFF.

The rearrangement links TRBV7-9 to TRBJ2-1; TRBD2 agrees at 8 bases. The V and J ends lost 5 bases and 5 bases, in that order; junction bases with no gene match: 8. Germline V gene lookup returns CDR1 SEHNR and CDR2 FQNEAQ (reference sequence). The CDR3 is made up of 15 amino acids. For the CDR3, the DNA is TGTGCCAGCAGCAATACCGGGGGGGCCAACAATGAGCAGTTCTTC. This sequence encodes CASSNTGGANNEQFF. Supplemented by reference TRBV7-9 and TRBJ2-1, the full variable domain reads DTGVSQNPRHKITKRGQNVTFRCDPISEHNRLYWYRQTLGQGPEFLTYFQNEAQLEKSRLLSDRFSAERPKGSFSTLEIQRTEQGDSAMYLCASSNTGGANNEQFFGPGTRLTVL.

The V gene is TRBV2, the J gene TRBJ1-2, with TRBD1 matching over 8 bases. Germline assignment: CDR1 SNHLY and CDR2 FYNNEI. The CDR3 covers 15 residues. After removal of 6 bases from V and 2 bases from J, the junction contained 8 bases not matched to a gene. The CDR3, as DNA: TGTGCCAGCAGCCACGACAGGGGAGGCAACTATGGCTACACCTTC. Translation gives CASSHDRGGNYGYTF.

This clone was counted only a few times. J is TRBJ1-6 and V is TRBV11-3; weak D call: TRBD1 (5 bases). V lost 1 base and J lost 4, with 8 bases in between. The CDR3 has 15 amino acids. CDR1 is SGHNT and CDR2 is YENEEA in the germline V gene. The chain's CDR3 is CASSLGGRYNSPLHF. Written as DNA, the CDR3 is TGTGCCAGCAGCTTAGGGGGCCGTTATAATTCACCCCTCCACTTT.

The rearrangement uses TRBV5-1 and TRBJ1-2, with 8 bases that match TRBD1. Germline V gene data show CDR1 as SGHRS and CDR2 as YFSETQ. This CDR3 is built from 16 residues. Unmatched junction bases numbered 11, after V lost 4 bases and J lost 3 bases. The CDR3 coding sequence is TGCGCCAGCAGCCTAACCGGACAGGGTGGGGACTATGGCTACACCTTC. This sequence encodes CASSLTGQGGDYGYTF.

The chain uses TRBV2 and TRBJ1-5, with D perhaps matching TRBD1 (6 bases). Germline CDR1 and CDR2: SNHLY and FYNNEI. Deletions cut 7 bases from V and 5 bases from J, with 6 bases between. This CDR3 is built from 11 residues. The CDR3 sequence: CASKGDQPQHF. The CDR3 DNA reads as TGTGCCAGCAAGGGGGATCAGCCCCAGCATTTT.

The rearrangement joins TRBV7-2 to TRBJ2-7; D perhaps matches TRBD2 (6 bases). This CDR3 has 15 amino acids. Germline CDR1 is SGHTA and CDR2 is FQGNSA. Trimming pared 5 bases from V and 1 base from J, leaving 15 bases between. CDR3 coding DNA: TGTGCCAGCAGCCCGCGCCGGGACTCTTCCTACGAGCAGTACTTC. Amino acid sequence: CASSPRRDSSYEQYF.

This clone appeared once. This chain uses TRBV7-6 with TRBJ1-2, with 10 bases lining up with TRBD1. The CDR3 loop spans 17 amino acids. CDR1 is SGHVS and CDR2 is FNYEAQ in the germline V gene. The junction had 9 bases not matched to a gene; V was cut back by 1 base and J by 4 bases. DNA for the CDR3: TGTGCCAGCAGCTTAGAGGAACGGACAGGGGGATTCTATGGCTACACCTTC. Its translation is CASSLEERTGGFYGYTF. Using reference TRBV7-6 and TRBJ1-2 for the parts outside the CDR3, the full variable domain is GAGVSQSPRYKVTKRGQDVALRCDPISGHVSLYWYRQALGQGPEFLTYFNYEAQQDKSGLPNDRFSAERPEGSISTLTIQRTEQRDSAMYRCASSLEERTGGFYGYTFGSGTRLTVV.

J is TRBJ2-7 and V is TRBV28, with 7 nucleotides matching TRBD1. The CDR3 covers 15 residues. V was clipped by 4 bases and J by 7 bases; unmatched bases: 13. Germline V gene data show CDR1 as MDHEN and CDR2 as SYDVKM. The CDR3 region has the DNA TGTGCCAGCAGTTCGTCGGGACAGATTCTGAGGGAGCAGTACTTC. Translation: CASSSSGQILREQYF.

The J gene is TRBJ1-1, the V gene TRBV3-1 (or the pseudogene TRBV3-2); 7 bases agree with TRBD1. CDR3 length: 15 amino acids. V lost 2 bases to trimming and J lost 1 base; unmatched junction nucleotides: 4. CDR1 LGHDT and CDR2 YNNKEL come from the germline V gene (reference sequence). The CDR3 coding sequence is TGTGCCAGCAGCCAAAATGACAGGGCGAACACTGAAGCTTTCTTT. It codes for CASSQNDRANTEAFF.

The chain carries TRBV7-8 and TRBJ2-1; D call uncertain. The germline CDR1 and CDR2 sequences are SGHVS and FQNEAQ. Trimming stripped 1 base from V and 8 bases from J, with 18 bases between. The CDR3 runs to 16 residues. Here the CDR3 reads CASSLGTGLLGDEQFF. CDR3 DNA: TGTGCCAGCAGCTTAGGAACCGGTCTTTTAGGAGATGAGCAGTTCTTC.

V is TRBV7-9 and J is TRBJ1-2; TRBD1 matches at 8 bases. J gave up 7 bases and V 4 bases, and 8 bases lay outside the gene matches. This CDR3 is built from 14 residues. CDR1 is SEHNR and CDR2 is FQNEAQ in the germline V gene (reference sequence). The CDR3 region has the DNA TGTGCCAGCAGCTCCGGTGGACAGGGTCCTGGCTACACCTTC. The encoded protein is CASSSGGQGPGYTF.

The genes are TRBV7-2 and TRBJ2-5; a possible D gene is TRBD1 (6 bases). The ends were cut back, 1 base at V and 9 bases at J, with 6 bases in the middle. Germline V gene sequence: CDR1 SGHTA, CDR2 FQGNSA. The CDR3 extends over 11 amino acids. The CDR3 loop reads CASSLGGPQYF. The CDR3 nucleotides are TGTGCCAGCAGCTTAGGGGGGCCCCAGTACTTC.

The V and J genes are TRBV2 and TRBJ1-1; the D is unclear. Trimming removed 7 bases from V and 3 bases from J, with 12 bases in between. Per germline, CDR1 SNHLY and CDR2 FYNNEI. The CDR3 loop spans 13 amino acids. CDR3 region: CASNYYPDTEAFF. As DNA, the CDR3 is TGTGCCAGCAACTATTACCCGGACACTGAAGCTTTCTTT. Full variable domain (outside the CDR3, taken from reference TRBV2 and TRBJ1-1): EPEVTQTPSHQVTQMGQEVILRCVPISNHLYFYWYRQILGQKVEFLVSFYNNEISEKSEIFDDQFSVERPDGSNFTLKIRSTKLEDSAMYFCASNYYPDTEAFFGQGTRLTVV.

The chain is built from TRBV7-3 and TRBJ1-1; possible D gene TRBD1, 5 bases. CDR3 length equals 14 residues. Germline-derived CDR1 and CDR2 are SGHTA and FQGTGA. The V and J ends lost 2 bases and 1 base respectively, with 8 bases between them. The DNA for the CDR3 is TGTGCCAGCAGCTTACGGAGGGGGAACACTGAAGCTTTCTTT. Its translation is CASSLRRGNTEAFF.

The rearrangement uses TRBV28 and TRBJ2-7; D is perhaps TRBD2 (7 bases). The V gene lost 8 bases and the J gene lost 4 bases, with 12 bases spanning the gap. The CDR3 length is 12 residues. Germline V gives CDR1 MDHEN, CDR2 SYDVKM. CDR3 amino acids: CASGGGPYEQYF. The CDR3 DNA is TGTGCCAGCGGGGGGGGGCCTTACGAGCAGTACTTC.